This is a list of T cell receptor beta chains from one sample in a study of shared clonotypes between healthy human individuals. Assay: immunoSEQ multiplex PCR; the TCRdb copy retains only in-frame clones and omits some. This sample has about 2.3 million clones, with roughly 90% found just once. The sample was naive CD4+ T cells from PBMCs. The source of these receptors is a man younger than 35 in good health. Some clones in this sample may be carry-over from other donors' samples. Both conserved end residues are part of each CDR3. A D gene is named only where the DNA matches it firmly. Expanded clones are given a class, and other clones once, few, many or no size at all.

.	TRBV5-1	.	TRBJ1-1	TGCGCCAGCAGCTTGGTGATGGGTTCTGAAGCTTTCTTT	CASSLVMGSEAFF
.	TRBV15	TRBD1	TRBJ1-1	TGTGCCACCAGCAGAGGACAGGGGCGCACTGAAGCTTTCTTT	CATSRGQGRTEAFF
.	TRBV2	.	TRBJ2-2	TGTGCCAGCAGTGAAAGCCGGGTGCCGACGAACACCGGGGAGCTGTTTTTT	CASSESRVPTNTGELFF
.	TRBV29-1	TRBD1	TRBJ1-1	TGCAGCGCCTCAAAGACAGGGATCACTGAAGCTTTCTTT	CSASKTGITEAFF
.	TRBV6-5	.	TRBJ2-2	TGTACGGCGGGCGGGCGCACCGGGGAGCTGTTTTTT	CTAGGRTGELFF
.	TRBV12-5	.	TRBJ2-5	TGTGCTAGTGGTTTGGGCTCGGACAGGGAGGGCCAAGAGACCCAGTACTTC	CASGLGSDREGQETQYF
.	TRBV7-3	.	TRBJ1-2	TGTGCCAGCAGCTTAATTGGAGGGGTGAACTATGGCTACACCTTC	CASSLIGGVNYGYTF
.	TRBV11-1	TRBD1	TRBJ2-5	TGTGCCAGCAGCCTACAGGGGGGAGGCGAGACCCAGTACTTC	CASSLQGGGETQYF
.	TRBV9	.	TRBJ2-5	TGTGCCAGCAGCAGAGGTCCTAACCAAGAGACCCAGTACTTC	CASSRGPNQETQYF
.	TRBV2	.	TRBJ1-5	TGTGCCAGCAGTGAAAGAGCTAGAGGAGCCCTCGGTCAGCCCCAGCATTTT	CASSERARGALGQPQHF
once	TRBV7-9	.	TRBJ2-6	TGTGCCAGCAGCTCCCTGGAGACAGGGAGGAAGGGGGCCAACGTCCTGACTTTC	CASSSLETGRKGANVLTF
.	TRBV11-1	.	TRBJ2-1	TGTGCCAGCAGCTTCGGCAGGAGGATAAGGGATGAGCAGTTCTTC	CASSFGRRIRDEQFF
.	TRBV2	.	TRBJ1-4	TGTGCCAGCAGTTCGGCCAGACGTAATGAAAAACTGTTTTTT	CASSSARRNEKLFF
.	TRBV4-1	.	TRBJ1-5	TGCGCCAGCAGCCTTACAGGGTTTCGGGATCAGCCCCAGCATTTT	CASSLTGFRDQPQHF
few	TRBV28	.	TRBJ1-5	TGTGCCAGCACCGATTATAGCAATCAGCCCCAGCATTTT	CASTDYSNQPQHF
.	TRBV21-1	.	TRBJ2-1	TGTGCCAGCAGGCCCCTCGCGGGGAGGTCCTACAATGAGCAGTTCTTC	CASRPLAGRSYNEQFF
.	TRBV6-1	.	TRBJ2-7	TGTGCCAGCACCCGGGACGCCTACGAGCAGTACTTC	CASTRDAYEQYF
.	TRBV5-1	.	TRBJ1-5	TGCGCCAGCAGCTTGGTTGGAGACTCGCAGCCCCAGCATTTT	CASSLVGDSQPQHF
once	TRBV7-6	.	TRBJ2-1	TGTGCCAGCAGCTTAGCGACCCTAACCCCGAGCTCCTACAATGAGCAGTTCTTC	CASSLATLTPSSYNEQFF
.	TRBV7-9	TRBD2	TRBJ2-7	TGTGCCAGCAGTCATCCCGGACTAGCTCCCTACGAGCAGTACTTC	CASSHPGLAPYEQYF
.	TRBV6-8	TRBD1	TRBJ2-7	TGTGCCAGCAGAGGCCCGCAGGGACAGCCCTGCGACTCCCCGCGGAACGAGCAGTACTTC	CASRGPQGQPCDSPRNEQYF
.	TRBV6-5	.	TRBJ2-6	TGTGCCAGCCGCTCTGGGGCCAACGTCCTGACTTTC	CASRSGANVLTF
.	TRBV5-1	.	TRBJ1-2	TGCGCCAGCAGCTTGGGGCACTCGGTGGGCTATGGCTACACCTTC	CASSLGHSVGYGYTF
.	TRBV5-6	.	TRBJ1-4	TGTGCCAGCAGCTTGGAAACACGGAAGGAACTGTTTTTT	CASSLETRKELFF
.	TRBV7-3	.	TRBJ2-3	TGTGCCAGCAGCCTCACGTGGGGAGATACGCAGTATTTT	CASSLTWGDTQYF
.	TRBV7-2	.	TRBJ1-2	TGTGCCAGCAGCTCCCTCGGGGACGTGGGTGCTGATGGCTACACCTTC	CASSSLGDVGADGYTF
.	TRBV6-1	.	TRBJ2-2	TGTGCCAGCAGTGTGGACAACCCGAACACCGGGGAGCTGTTTTTT	CASSVDNPNTGELFF
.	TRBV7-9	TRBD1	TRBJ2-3	TGTGCCAGCAACGAAGGACAGGGGATCGATACGCAGTATTTT	CASNEGQGIDTQYF
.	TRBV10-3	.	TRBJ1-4	TGTGCCATCAGTGATGGGGGGATCTCGGAAAAACTGTTTTTT	CAISDGGISEKLFF
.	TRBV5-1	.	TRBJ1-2	TGCGCCAGCAGCCTAACGCCGGACGGACGGACTAACTATGGCTACACCTTC	CASSLTPDGRTNYGYTF
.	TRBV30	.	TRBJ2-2	TGTGCCTGGAGGACTAGGTTAAAGAACACCGGGGAGCTGTTTTTT	CAWRTRLKNTGELFF
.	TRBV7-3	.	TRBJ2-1	TGTGCCAGCAGCTCGCCTAGTCATGAGCAGTTCTTC	CASSSPSHEQFF
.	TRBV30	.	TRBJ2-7	TGTGCCTGGAGACAGGGATTCCACGAGCAGTACTTC	CAWRQGFHEQYF
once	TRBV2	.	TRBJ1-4	TGTGCCAGCAGTCGGATTTCTGAAAAACTGTTTTTT	CASSRISEKLFF
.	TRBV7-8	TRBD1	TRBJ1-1	TGTGCCAGCAGCCAACGGACAGGGGCGAACACTGAAGCTTTCTTT	CASSQRTGANTEAFF
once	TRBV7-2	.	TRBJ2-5	TGTGCCAGCAGCTTAGGAGGGCCTGAGGAGACCCAGTACTTC	CASSLGGPEETQYF
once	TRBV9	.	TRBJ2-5	TGTGCCAGCAGCGTAGGGCGTAGCGGCATCCTCGGAGGAGAGACCCAGTACTTC	CASSVGRSGILGGETQYF